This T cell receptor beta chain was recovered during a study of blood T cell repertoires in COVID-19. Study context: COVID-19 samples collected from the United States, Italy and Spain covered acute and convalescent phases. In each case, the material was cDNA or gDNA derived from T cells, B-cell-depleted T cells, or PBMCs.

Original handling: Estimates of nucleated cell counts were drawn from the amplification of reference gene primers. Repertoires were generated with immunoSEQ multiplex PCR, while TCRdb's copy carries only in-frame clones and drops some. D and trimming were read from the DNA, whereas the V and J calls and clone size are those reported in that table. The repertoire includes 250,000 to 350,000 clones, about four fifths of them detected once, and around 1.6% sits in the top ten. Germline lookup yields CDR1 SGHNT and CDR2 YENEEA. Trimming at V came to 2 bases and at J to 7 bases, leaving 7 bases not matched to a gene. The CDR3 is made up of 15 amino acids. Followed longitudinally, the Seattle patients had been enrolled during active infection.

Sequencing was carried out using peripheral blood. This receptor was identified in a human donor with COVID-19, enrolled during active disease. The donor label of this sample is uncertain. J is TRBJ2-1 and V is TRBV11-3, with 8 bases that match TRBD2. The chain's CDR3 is CASSLRLAGGNEQFF. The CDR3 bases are TGTGCCAGCAGCTTAAGGCTAGCGGGCGGGAATGAGCAGTTCTTC.